This T cell receptor (beta chain) was sequenced during a study of yellow fever vaccine responses in identical twins. Findings of the study overall: Twin vaccine T cell responses reportedly seemed partly convergent, partly personalized.

About this clonotype: Antigen: not known.

TCRdb reprocessed the RT-PCR reads with MiXCR, giving one entry per CDR3 protein. The sample consists of hundreds of distinct CDR3 sequences, approximately 93% of them appearing once. V gave up 6 bases and J gave up 5 bases, with 13 bases separating them. CDR3 length equals 13 residues. The germline CDR1 and CDR2 sequences are MNHNS and SASEGT. V gene TRBV6-1 combines with J gene TRBJ1-1; maybe TRBD1 (5 bases). The source of this sequence is a young woman who received the yellow fever vaccine. The sequencing here drew on T cells from blood (PBMCs), unsorted or a sorted subset (not recorded which), taken before or after yellow fever vaccination (not recorded which). The CDR3 reads CASRKGDRTEAFF. The CDR3 DNA is TGTGCCAGCAGAAAAGGGGATAGAACTGAAGCTTTCTTT.